This TCR beta chain was obtained from a study of cytomegalovirus exposure and HLA in healthy donors. Germline CDR1 reads SGHNT; CDR2 reads YENEEA. The CDR3 is 13 amino acids. The V end was cut by 5 bases, the J end by 1 base, with 8 bases between. Vbeta (60) and Jbeta (13) primers were used in the PCR. Assay: immunoSEQ multiplex PCR; the TCRdb copy retains only in-frame clones and omits some. The repertoire holds 140,000 to 150,000 clones, with almost 80% as singletons. The chain recombines TRBV11-3 with TRBJ2-5; a possible D gene is TRBD2 (6 bases). Sequenced: PBMCs. This TCR came from a woman aged 25 to 39 in good health and CMV-seronegative. The chain's CDR3 is CASSRTTQETQYF. For the CDR3, the DNA is TGTGCCAGCAGCAGGACTACCCAAGAGACCCAGTACTTC.